This T cell receptor (beta chain) derives from a study of T cell repertoires in aging, cancer and after chemotherapy. The study, taken as a whole, reports: Median generation probability rose over the chemotherapy interval in each cancer cohort, suggesting rebound thymic output.

The germline V gene encodes CDR1 SGHAT and CDR2 FQDESV (reference sequence). The CDR3 extends over 14 amino acids. Trimming cost V 5 bases and J 5 bases, with 13 bases left between them. Of note for this clonotype: What it recognizes is unknown.

Amplification of TCR beta used genomic DNA extracted from peripheral blood. TRB rearrangements spanning V, D and J were amplified using mixed TRB-A/B primers. TCRdb recomputed calls from the multiplex PCR reads with MiXCR, one row per CDR3 protein. The sample lists about 8,300 distinct CDR3 sequences, 32% occurring once. V and J are TRBV11-1 and TRBJ1-5, with D possibly matching TRBD1 (5 bases). This TCR was sampled from a human donor in good health. The sequencing input was blood. Here the CDR3 DNA reads TGTGCCAGCAGCCTGGGTCTGGGGGATCAGCCCCAGCATTTT. Amino acid sequence: CASSLGLGDQPQHF. Together with reference TRBV11-1 and TRBJ1-5, the CDR3 gives the full variable domain: EAEVAQSPRYKITEKSQAVAFWCDPISGHATLYWYRQILGQGPELLVQFQDESVVDDSQLPKDRFSAERLKGVDSTLKIQPAELGDSAMYLCASSLGLGDQPQHFGDGTRLSIL.